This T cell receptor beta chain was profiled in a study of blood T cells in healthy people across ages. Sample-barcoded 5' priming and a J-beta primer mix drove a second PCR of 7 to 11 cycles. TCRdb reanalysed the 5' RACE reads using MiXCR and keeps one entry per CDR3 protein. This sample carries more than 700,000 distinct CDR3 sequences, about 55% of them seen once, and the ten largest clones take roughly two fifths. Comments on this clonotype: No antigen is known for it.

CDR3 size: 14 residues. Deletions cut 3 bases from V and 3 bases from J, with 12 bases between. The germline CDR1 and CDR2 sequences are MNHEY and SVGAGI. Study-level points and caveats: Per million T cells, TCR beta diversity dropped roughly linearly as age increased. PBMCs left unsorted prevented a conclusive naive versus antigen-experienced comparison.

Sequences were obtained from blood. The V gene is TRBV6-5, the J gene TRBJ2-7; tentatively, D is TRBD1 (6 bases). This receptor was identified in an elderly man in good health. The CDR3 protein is CASSYGGGIYEQYF. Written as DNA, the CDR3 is TGTGCCAGCAGTTATGGGGGCGGAATCTACGAGCAGTACTTC.